This entry features one T cell receptor beta chain sequence. Its antigen is not identified. This entry belongs to a study of cytomegalovirus exposure and HLA in healthy donors. 60 Vbeta and 13 Jbeta primers were used in PCR. Profiled with immunoSEQ multiplex PCR; TCRdb holds only in-frame clones, not every one. The data show about 50,000 clones, around 82% seen once. The donors comprised healthy bone marrow donors. Overall study findings and caveats: Per a prior analysis, the majority of TCR beta V segments were productive roughly 87% or roughly 30% of the time.

The receptor comes from a man aged 25-40 years in good health and CMV-seropositive. The source material was PBMCs.

Here the CDR3 reads CASSFSGGPQAFF. CDR3 in DNA: TGTGCCAGCAGTTTTAGTGGAGGGCCTCAAGCTTTCTTT. The chain links TRBV28 to TRBJ1-1; no clear D gene. Deletions cut 3 bases from V and 9 bases from J, with 14 bases between. The CDR3 length is 13 residues. Germline V gene data show CDR1 as MDHEN and CDR2 as SYDVKM. Drawing the rest from reference TRBV28 and TRBJ1-1, the complete variable domain is DVKVTQSSRYLVKRTGEKVFLECVQDMDHENMFWYRQDPGLGLRLIYFSYDVKMKEKGDIPEGYSVSREKKERFSLILESASTNQTSMYLCASSFSGGPQAFFGQGTRLTVV.